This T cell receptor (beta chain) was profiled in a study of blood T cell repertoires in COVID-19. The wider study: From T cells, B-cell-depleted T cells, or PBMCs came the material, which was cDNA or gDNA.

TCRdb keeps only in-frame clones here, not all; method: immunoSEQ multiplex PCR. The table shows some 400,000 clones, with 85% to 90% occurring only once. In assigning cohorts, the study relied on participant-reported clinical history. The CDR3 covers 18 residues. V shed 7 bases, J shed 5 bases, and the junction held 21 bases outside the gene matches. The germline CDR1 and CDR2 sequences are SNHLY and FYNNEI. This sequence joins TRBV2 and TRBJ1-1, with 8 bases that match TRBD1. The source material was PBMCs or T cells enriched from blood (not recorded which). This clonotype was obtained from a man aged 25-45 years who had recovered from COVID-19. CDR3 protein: CASTTQGAWGILRTEAFF. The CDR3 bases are TGTGCCAGCACCACCCAGGGGGCCTGGGGTATCCTGCGGACTGAAGCTTTCTTT.